The T cell receptor (beta chain) under discussion was sequenced for a study of T cell responses to AZD1222 COVID-19 vaccine. Study-wide results and limits: Dominant at 160-218 and 743-854, vaccine-associated CD4 TCRs also spanned spike.

Using immunoSEQ multiplex PCR, the repertoire was profiled, and TCRdb retains in-frame clones only, with some absent. This repertoire shows more than 65,000 clones, 70% to 90% found once; its top ten account for around a quarter. Researchers grouped second doses given at about 4 or about 12 weeks into one pool. Germline lookup yields CDR1 SGHRS and CDR2 YFSETQ. V lost 4 bases, J lost 3 bases, and 6 bases stayed unmatched. This CDR3 spans 15 amino acids. As to this clone: Its antigen is not identified.

V and J are TRBV5-1 and TRBJ1-3, with 8 positions matching TRBD1. The input for sequencing was peripheral blood, taken 28 days after the second AZD1222 dose. The clonotype originates from an adult who received the AZD1222 COVID-19 vaccine. The CDR3 coding sequence is TGCGCCAGCAGCGCCCGGACAGGGTATGGAAACACCATATATTTT. This gives the protein CASSARTGYGNTIYF.